A selection of T cell receptor beta chains follows, all from one sample in a study of blood T cell repertoires in COVID-19. Using immunoSEQ multiplex PCR, the repertoire was profiled, and TCRdb retains in-frame clones only, with some absent. The repertoire holds some 220,000 clones, with 70% to 85% as singletons. The material sequenced was peripheral blood. The source of these receptors is a man aged 45-60 years with active or convalescent COVID-19. The CDR3 runs from the conserved cysteine through the conserved F or W. The order of the fields is J gene, clone size, V gene, D gene, CDR3 DNA, CDR3 protein. D genes are given only for firm matches. Some rows mark clone size as missing; the rest say once, few, many or name a class of expanded clone.

TRBJ1-2	.	TRBV6-2/TRBV6-3	TRBD1	TGTGCCAGCATCCCCGGACAGGGGGCGTATGGCTACACCTTC	CASIPGQGAYGYTF
TRBJ1-1	.	TRBV5-1	.	TGCGCCAGCAGCTTAACGTCGGAGGGCACTGAAGCTTTCTTT	CASSLTSEGTEAFF
TRBJ1-6	few	TRBV11-2	TRBD1	TGTGCCAGCAGCCTCCCTCCGACAGGGCTGGATTCACCCCTCCACTTT	CASSLPPTGLDSPLHF
TRBJ1-2	.	TRBV2	.	TGTGCCAGCAGTTCTAACAGGGAGAACTATGGCTACACCTTC	CASSSNRENYGYTF
TRBJ2-7	.	TRBV7-9	.	TGTGCCAGCAGCTCAACAACTCAGGGGTCCTACGAGCAGTACTTC	CASSSTTQGSYEQYF
TRBJ1-4	.	TRBV7-9	.	TGTGCCAGCAGCCCGACGGGAAAACGTAATGAAAAACTGTTTTTT	CASSPTGKRNEKLFF
TRBJ2-7	.	TRBV7-9	.	TGTGCCAGCAGCCCCGCCAGGGTTCCGTCCTACGAGCAGTACTTC	CASSPARVPSYEQYF
TRBJ1-1	once	TRBV4-1	.	TGCGCCAGCAGCCAGAGGACAGTCTCTGTCACTGAAGCTTTCTTT	CASSQRTVSVTEAFF
TRBJ1-5	.	TRBV6-2/TRBV6-3	TRBD1	TGTGCCAGCAGTTTGACAGGGAAGGACTTTAGCAATCAGCCCCAGCATTTT	CASSLTGKDFSNQPQHF
TRBJ2-3	.	TRBV5-4	.	TGTGCCAGCAGCTTCAGGGGAGGGAGCACAGATACGCAGTATTTT	CASSFRGGSTDTQYF
TRBJ1-1	few	TRBV11-3	TRBD1	TGTGCCAGCAGCCTGGGGACAGGGGGGGACACTGAAGCTTTCTTT	CASSLGTGGDTEAFF
TRBJ2-4	.	TRBV28	TRBD2	TGTGCCAGCAGTGAACCCGGGAGGGGCCCCATTCAGTACTTC	CASSEPGRGPIQYF
TRBJ2-7	.	TRBV24-1	.	TGTGCCACCAGTGGCACGGGAGACTCCTACGAGCAGTACTTC	CATSGTGDSYEQYF
TRBJ2-3	.	TRBV6-5	TRBD1	TGTGCCAGCGGAACAGACAGGGGGCTAGGGGGGACGCAGTATTTT	CASGTDRGLGGTQYF
TRBJ2-7	.	TRBV7-2	.	TGTGCCAGCAGCTTATCGGGTAAATACGAGCAGTACTTC	CASSLSGKYEQYF
TRBJ1-2	.	TRBV6-5	.	TGTGCCAGCAGTTATGTGGGCGCGGGGGGCTACACCTTC	CASSYVGAGGYTF
TRBJ1-6	.	TRBV4-2	.	TGTGCCAGCAGCCAAGAGGTCCGGGGGAATTCACCCCTCCACTTT	CASSQEVRGNSPLHF
TRBJ2-1	once	TRBV7-9	TRBD2	TGTGCCAGCAGCTTAATACTAGCGGGGATCTACAATGAGCAGTTCTTC	CASSLILAGIYNEQFF
TRBJ2-7	.	TRBV7-2	TRBD2	TGTGCCAGCAGCTTAGTATCGGCGGGAGTGGCGGGTGAGCAGTACTTC	CASSLVSAGVAGEQYF
TRBJ2-7	.	TRBV5-6	TRBD2	TGTGCCAGCAGCCGCCCCTCTAGCGGGGTTTCCTACGAGCAGTACTTC	CASSRPSSGVSYEQYF
TRBJ2-2	.	TRBV19	TRBD2	TGTGCCAGTAGTTCGGGACTAGCTTACACCGGGGAGCTGTTTTTT	CASSSGLAYTGELFF
TRBJ1-1	.	TRBV7-3	.	TGTGCCAGCAGCTTTTCCCACGGGTCTGAAGCTTTCTTT	CASSFSHGSEAFF
TRBJ2-3	.	TRBV14	.	TGTGCCAGCAGCCAGCGGGTTAGCACAGATACGCAGTATTTT	CASSQRVSTDTQYF
TRBJ2-3	.	TRBV5-1	TRBD2	TGCGCCAGCAGCTTGGGGGTAGCGGGAGACACGCAGTATTTT	CASSLGVAGDTQYF
TRBJ1-3	.	TRBV3-1/TRBV3-2	.	TGTGCCAGCAGCCAAGGTTCATCTGGAAACACCATATATTTT	CASSQGSSGNTIYF
TRBJ1-1	.	TRBV29-1	.	TGCAGCGTACTCAGGACAGAAAACACTGAAGCTTTCTTT	CSVLRTENTEAFF
TRBJ1-1	.	TRBV25-1	.	TGTGCCAGCAGGAACCCTAGTTCTGAAGCTTTCTTT	CASRNPSSEAFF
TRBJ1-3	.	TRBV7-6	.	TGTGCCAGCAGCTTAGGCGGGGGAAGAAACACCATATATTTT	CASSLGGGRNTIYF
TRBJ1-5	.	TRBV6-6	TRBD1	TGTGCCAGCAGTTCCCCGGACAGGGCGAATCAGCCCCAGCATTTT	CASSSPDRANQPQHF
TRBJ1-2	few	TRBV20-1	.	TGCAGTGCTACAGGGCATCGGGGCTACACCTTC	CSATGHRGYTF
TRBJ2-1	.	TRBV5-1	.	TGCGCCAGCAGCTTGGTAGTTGGGGGGAATGAGCAGTTCTTC	CASSLVVGGNEQFF
TRBJ2-5	.	TRBV7-7	.	TGTGCCAGCAGCTTAGGAGGGCGGGGGACACAGACCCAGTACTTC	CASSLGGRGTQTQYF
TRBJ2-1	.	TRBV7-6	.	TGTGCCAGCAGCTTAGGAATAGTATCCTACAATGAGCAGTTCTTC	CASSLGIVSYNEQFF
TRBJ1-2	many	TRBV25-1	.	TGTGCCAGTCAGGGCAGGGGTTGGCTCCTCGTGGATGGCTACACCTTC	CASQGRGWLLVDGYTF
TRBJ2-1	.	TRBV7-3	TRBD2	TGTGCCAGCAGCCTTAGCGGGAGGGCCAACAATGAGCAGTTCTTC	CASSLSGRANNEQFF
TRBJ1-2	.	TRBV6-2/TRBV6-3	TRBD1	TGTGCCAGCAGTTACTTTGACAGGGGGGCCCGTGGCTACACCTTC	CASSYFDRGARGYTF
TRBJ1-2	once	TRBV5-1	TRBD1	TGCGCCAGCAGCCCAGGGGGCTATGGCTACACCTTC	CASSPGGYGYTF
TRBJ2-1	.	TRBV21-1	.	TGTGCCAGCAGCTTCAAAGGCTGCGGGAGGGACCTGGAAACCTACAATGAGCAGTTCTTC	CASSFKGCGRDLETYNEQFF
TRBJ2-7	.	TRBV18	.	TGTGCCAGCTCACCAGGGGCTGCATCCTACGAGCAGTACTTC	CASSPGAASYEQYF
TRBJ1-2	.	TRBV2	TRBD1	TGTGCCAGCAGTGAACGACCGGGACAGGGGACTAATGGCTACACCTTC	CASSERPGQGTNGYTF
TRBJ1-1	.	TRBV6-5	.	TGTGCCAGCAGTTACTCGAAGCGGACTGAAGCTTTCTTT	CASSYSKRTEAFF
TRBJ2-5	.	TRBV6-2/TRBV6-3	.	TGTGCCAGCAGTTACGGCCAAGGGGGATTCTCGGAGACCCAGTACTTC	CASSYGQGGFSETQYF
TRBJ1-2	.	TRBV28	.	TGTGCCAGCTATACAGGCAACTATGGCTACACCTTC	CASYTGNYGYTF